These T cell receptor beta chains were read from a single sample in a study of cytomegalovirus exposure and HLA in healthy donors. Clones were sequenced by immunoSEQ multiplex PCR, and TCRdb holds only the in-frame ones, with some missing. Seen here are some 150,000 clones, 70% to 80% observed once, and the top ten hold 0.6% to 0.9%. The sequenced material came from PBMCs. These receptors all come from a female donor in good health and CMV-seronegative. Both conserved end residues are part of each CDR3. A D gene is named only where the DNA matches it firmly. Size is omitted from some rows. Given values are once, few, many or a class for expanded clones.

clone_size	d_call	v_call	j_call	cdr3_aa	cdr3_nt
-	-	TRBV12-5	TRBJ1-5	CASGFASTPQHF	TGTGCTAGTGGTTTTGCCTCTACGCCCCAGCATTTT
-	-	TRBV2	TRBJ2-4	CASSEIKNSQYF	TGTGCCAGCAGTGAGATCAAAAACAGTCAGTACTTC
-	-	TRBV6-5	TRBJ1-3	CASAGGTSGNTIYF	TGTGCCAGCGCTGGGGGGACCTCTGGAAACACCATATATTTT
-	TRBD1	TRBV19	TRBJ1-5	CASSSRTGGSNQPQHF	TGTGCCAGTAGCAGTCGGACAGGGGGTAGCAATCAGCCCCAGCATTTT
-	-	TRBV25-1	TRBJ2-5	CASSQLSQSRETQYF	TGTGCCAGCAGTCAATTGTCACAAAGCAGGGAGACCCAGTACTTC
-	-	TRBV9	TRBJ2-3	CASSVGHTSSTDTQYF	TGTGCCAGCAGCGTAGGTCACACATCGAGCACAGATACGCAGTATTTT
-	-	TRBV10-3	TRBJ2-7	CAISERAAQPHEQYF	TGTGCCATCAGTGAAAGAGCGGCCCAGCCCCACGAGCAGTACTTC
-	TRBD1	TRBV2	TRBJ2-7	CASRDRGLGLRQYF	TGTGCCAGCAGAGATAGGGGGCTTGGCTTGCGGCAGTACTTC
-	TRBD1	TRBV15	TRBJ1-2	CATSRDRGNYGYTF	TGTGCCACCAGCAGGGACAGGGGAAACTATGGCTACACCTTC
few	-	TRBV10-3	TRBJ2-6	CAISDLGSPGANGLTF	TGTGCCATCAGTGATTTGGGCAGTCCTGGGGCCAACGGCCTGACTTTC
-	-	TRBV7-2	TRBJ1-3	CASSLRAEDTIYF	TGTGCCAGCAGCTTAAGGGCGGAGGACACCATATATTTT
few	-	TRBV6-5	TRBJ1-2	CASSPGSYGYTF	TGTGCCAGCAGTCCAGGGTCCTATGGCTACACCTTC
-	-	TRBV19	TRBJ1-5	CASAEGGAWGPQHF	TGTGCCAGTGCGGAGGGAGGGGCGTGGGGGCCCCAGCATTTT
-	-	TRBV11-3	TRBJ2-1	CASSLEGADEQFF	TGTGCCAGCAGCTTAGAGGGGGCTGATGAGCAGTTCTTC
few	TRBD2	TRBV5-4	TRBJ2-7	CASSYGGGRASYEQYF	TGTGCCAGCAGCTATGGGGGCGGGAGGGCCTCCTACGAGCAGTACTTC
-	TRBD1	TRBV30	TRBJ1-1	CAWSLTGRAFF	TGTGCCTGGAGTCTGACAGGGCGGGCTTTCTTT
-	TRBD2	TRBV6-1	TRBJ2-7	CASHPAGGYEQYF	TGTGCCAGCCACCCAGCGGGAGGGTACGAACAGTACTTC
-	-	TRBV10-3	TRBJ1-1	CAISSRVQGKNTEAFF	TGTGCCATCAGTAGTCGTGTCCAGGGGAAGAACACTGAAGCTTTCTTT
-	TRBD2	TRBV30	TRBJ2-5	CARSGGAETQYF	TGTGCCCGGTCCGGGGGGGCCGAGACCCAGTACTTC
few	TRBD2	TRBV10-3	TRBJ2-4	CAISSGKGTDSQYF	TGTGCCATCAGCAGCGGGAAGGGGACTGACAGTCAGTACTTC
-	-	TRBV4-3	TRBJ2-6	CASSQEPGVGVTGANVLTF	TGCGCCAGCAGCCAAGAACCCGGGGTTGGTGTTACTGGGGCCAACGTCCTGACTTTC
-	TRBD1	TRBV19	TRBJ1-5	CASSIVQGAVNQPQHF	TGTGCCAGTAGTATAGTACAGGGGGCAGTTAATCAGCCCCAGCATTTT
-	-	TRBV27	TRBJ1-5	CASSEQGNQPQHF	TGTGCCAGCAGTGAACAGGGCAATCAGCCCCAGCATTTT
-	TRBD2	TRBV4-3	TRBJ2-3	CASSQGRSSLAGAADTQYF	TGCGCCAGCAGCCAAGGGCGCAGTTCACTAGCGGGAGCGGCAGATACGCAGTATTTT
-	TRBD1	TRBV6-1	TRBJ1-4	CASSGRDSTNEKLFF	TGTGCCAGCAGTGGAAGGGACAGCACTAATGAAAAACTGTTTTTT
-	-	TRBV27	TRBJ2-7	CASSLSGEARTYEQYF	TGTGCCAGCAGTTTATCCGGGGAGGCCCGGACCTACGAGCAGTACTTC
-	TRBD1	TRBV18	TRBJ2-6	CASSTGQGSSSGANVLTF	TGTGCCAGCTCAACGGGACAGGGCTCTTCCTCTGGGGCCAACGTCCTGACTTTC
-	-	TRBV30	TRBJ1-6	CAWSVPGLSYNSPLHF	TGTGCCTGGAGTGTACCGGGACTCTCCTATAATTCACCCCTCCACTTT
-	-	TRBV20-1	TRBJ2-4	CSVKPGGSQYF	TGCAGTGTTAAACCGGGGGGCAGTCAGTACTTC
few	TRBD2	TRBV7-8	TRBJ2-5	CASSPWGGRAGETQYF	TGTGCCAGCAGCCCCTGGGGGGGGAGGGCCGGGGAGACCCAGTACTTC
-	TRBD1	TRBV4-3	TRBJ1-1	CASSQQTGGMNTEAFF	TGCGCCAGCAGCCAACAGACAGGGGGAATGAACACTGAAGCTTTCTTT
few	TRBD2	TRBV2	TRBJ2-3	CASSVAGGTDTQYF	TGTGCCAGCAGCGTAGCGGGGGGCACAGATACGCAGTATTTT
-	TRBD2	TRBV5-4	TRBJ2-3	CASSFRTSGRDTQYF	TGTGCCAGCAGCTTTCGGACTAGCGGGAGAGATACGCAGTATTTT
-	TRBD1	TRBV25-1	TRBJ1-1	CASRATGVNTEAFF	TGTGCCAGCAGAGCCACAGGGGTGAACACTGAAGCTTTCTTT
-	-	TRBV6-5	TRBJ2-7	CASRRLNEQYF	TGTGCCAGCAGGCGGCTAAACGAGCAGTACTTC
-	TRBD1	TRBV4-3	TRBJ2-2	CASSLGQVIGELFF	TGCGCCAGCAGCCTAGGACAGGTGATCGGGGAGCTGTTTTTT
-	-	TRBV9	TRBJ1-1	CASSSGNTEAFF	TGTGCCAGCAGCTCAGGAAACACTGAAGCTTTCTTT
once	TRBD2	TRBV7-2	TRBJ2-5	CASSLDPGLAGEETQYF	TGTGCCAGCAGCTTAGATCCGGGACTAGCGGGGGAAGAGACCCAGTACTTC
few	TRBD1	TRBV30	TRBJ1-3	CAWDRDRGFGNTIYF	TGTGCCTGGGATCGGGACAGGGGGTTCGGAAACACCATATATTTT
few	TRBD2	TRBV28	TRBJ2-3	CASSLGSGRFGTDTQYF	TGTGCCAGCAGTTTAGGGAGCGGGAGGTTTGGCACAGATACGCAGTATTTT
-	TRBD2	TRBV5-1	TRBJ2-7	CASSLESGGGAHEQYF	TGCGCCAGCAGCTTGGAATCTGGCGGGGGGGCGCACGAGCAGTACTTC
-	TRBD1	TRBV27	TRBJ2-3	CASSPGTGRPGADTQYF	TGTGCCAGCAGTCCGGGGACAGGACGGCCTGGGGCAGATACGCAGTATTTT